This TCR beta chain derives from a study of lymphopenia after photon versus proton radiotherapy. Findings of the study overall: Survival link was tested only in deceased patients; proton benefit remains a possibility.

On this clone: Its antigen is not identified.

Germline CDR1 is SNHLY and CDR2 is FYNNEI. The CDR3 extends over 13 amino acids. The V gene lost 3 bases and the J gene lost 3 bases, with 9 bases spanning the gap. Sequenced by immunoSEQ multiplex PCR; TCRdb stores in-frame clones only, minus some. The data show about 20,000 clones, with 92% seen just once and around 1.7% held by the top ten. The sequence derives from a woman in her forties with cholangiocarcinoma. The J gene is TRBJ2-7, the V gene TRBV2; D not resolved. The sequenced sample was peripheral blood, obtained from a patient treated with photon-based radiotherapy. In DNA, the CDR3 is TGTGCCAGCAGTGAGGGCCTTCTCTACGAGCAGTACTTC. It specifies CASSEGLLYEQYF.